This TCR beta chain comes out of a study of PD-1 blockade in mismatch repair-deficient tumors. About the study: Enrolled about 2012-2017, patients had progressing, pretreated mismatch repair-deficient cancers of 12 to 13 types.

All patients were mismatch repair deficient, assessed by either PCR or immunohistochemistry. Three pembrolizumab responders had their TCRs sequenced. Losses at the gene ends were 0 bases for V and 1 base for J; bases not matched to a gene: 5. The length of the CDR3 is 16 residues. Germline V gene data show CDR1 as SGHNT and CDR2 as YYREEE (reference sequence). Repertoires were generated with immunoSEQ multiplex PCR, while TCRdb's copy carries only in-frame clones and drops some. The repertoire holds around 62,000 clones, with around 80% as singletons. Study results and caveats: After pembrolizumab, tumor-resident clones rose rapidly, then generally contracted before radiologic responses.

As regards this clone: Its antigen is as yet unknown.

The rearrangement uses TRBV5-4 and TRBJ2-3; 7 nucleotides agree with TRBD2. The sequence derives from an adult with mismatch repair-deficient cancer. The sequencing here drew on peripheral blood, taken 2 weeks after starting pembrolizumab. The CDR3 loop is CASSLGRAGGTDTQYF. CDR3 nucleotide sequence: TGTGCCAGCAGCTTGGGCAGGGCGGGGGGCACAGATACGCAGTATTTT. Full variable domain (remainder filled in from reference TRBV5-4 and TRBJ2-3): ETGVTQSPTHLIKTRGQQVTLRCSSQSGHNTVSWYQQALGQGPQFIFQYYREEENGRGNFPPRFSGLQFPNYSSELNVNALELDDSALYLCASSLGRAGGTDTQYFGPGTRLTVL.